These T cell receptor beta chains were read from a single sample in a study of blood T cells in healthy people across ages. TCRdb passed the 5' RACE reads through MiXCR, listing each CDR3 protein once. The sample has around 2 million distinct CDR3 sequences, around 42% seen once; the top ten hold 23%. Sample: blood. The receptors were sampled from a human donor in good health. Each CDR3 is given with its conserved first and last residue. A D gene is named only where the DNA matches it firmly. Where a row states a size, it is once, few, many or the class of an expanded clone; other rows omit it.

>TRBV2|NA|TRBJ2-7|NA
CASRAGTAAYEQYF
TGTGCCAGCAGGGCCGGGACCGCGGCCTACGAGCAGTACTTC
>TRBV10-3|TRBD2|TRBJ2-5|many
CAISESGSGGRQETQYF
TGTGCCATCAGTGAGTCGGGTAGCGGGGGTCGCCAAGAGACCCAGTACTTC
>TRBV5-6|NA|TRBJ1-1|few
CASSLGPGDYTEAFF
TGTGCCAGCAGCTTGGGCCCAGGGGATTACACTGAAGCTTTCTTT
>TRBV12-3/TRBV12-4|NA|TRBJ1-6|NA
CAGSLALTTRDSPLHF
TGTGCCGGCAGTTTAGCCTTGACTACCAGGGATTCACCCCTCCACTTT
>TRBV11-2|NA|TRBJ2-5|NA
CASSTPGTGETQYF
TGTGCCAGCAGCACCCCGGGGACCGGGGAGACCCAGTACTTC
>TRBV28|TRBD1|TRBJ2-4|NA
CASSLGGTGDIQYF
TGTGCCAGCAGTTTAGGTGGAACAGGGGACATTCAGTACTTC
>TRBV5-1|NA|TRBJ1-1|NA
CASRFSWQMNTEAFF
TGCGCCAGCCGATTCTCATGGCAGATGAACACTGAAGCTTTCTTT
>TRBV6-6|TRBD1|TRBJ2-5|NA
CASRGGQGSWGTQYF
TGTGCCAGCAGAGGGGGACAGGGTTCCTGGGGGACCCAGTACTTC
>TRBV27|TRBD1|TRBJ1-2|NA
CASSTTGASYGYTF
TGTGCCAGCAGTACGACAGGGGCCTCCTATGGCTACACCTTC
>TRBV4-3|NA|TRBJ2-7|many
CASSQVVGSYEQYF
TGCGCCAGCAGCCAAGTCGTGGGTTCCTACGAGCAGTACTTC
>TRBV5-1|NA|TRBJ1-2|few
CASSLSTAANYGYTF
TGCGCCAGCAGCTTATCGACAGCAGCTAACTATGGCTACACCTTC
>TRBV7-2|NA|TRBJ2-4|NA
CASSPPVSIQYF
TGTGCCAGCAGCCCGCCGGTGAGCATTCAGTACTTC
>TRBV20-1|NA|TRBJ2-4|NA
CSARDLLVGGGDIQYF
TGCAGTGCTAGAGATCTATTGGTTGGGGGCGGGGACATTCAGTACTTC
>TRBV6-2/TRBV6-3|NA|TRBJ2-7|NA
CASSYSIVSSYEQYF
TGTGCCAGCAGTTACTCAATAGTAAGCTCCTACGAGCAGTACTTC
>TRBV28|NA|TRBJ2-4|few
CASSPPVRGYPKNIQYF
TGTGCCAGCAGTCCACCAGTCCGCGGTTATCCCAAAAACATTCAGTACTTC
>TRBV7-2|TRBD1|TRBJ1-6|few
CASSMNPDRNSPLHF
TGTGCCAGCAGCATGAACCCGGACAGGAATTCACCCCTCCACTTT
>TRBV7-8|NA|TRBJ2-7|few
CASSYPTELDEQYF
TGTGCCAGCAGCTACCCGACGGAGCTAGACGAGCAGTACTTC
>TRBV5-1|NA|TRBJ2-1|NA
CASSLHSGNEQFF
TGCGCCAGCAGCTTGCACAGCGGCAATGAGCAGTTCTTC
>TRBV29-1|NA|TRBJ1-2|NA
CSVPSETGGYTF
TGCAGCGTTCCCTCAGAAACAGGAGGCTACACCTTC
>TRBV10-3|TRBD1|TRBJ1-2|NA
CAISLDRAYGYTF
TGTGCCATCAGTCTCGACAGGGCCTATGGCTACACCTTC
>TRBV29-1|TRBD1|TRBJ1-1|once
CSVVDSGGQGAAAFF
TGCAGCGTTGTGGATTCTGGGGGACAGGGGGCTGCAGCTTTCTTT
>TRBV5-1|TRBD1|TRBJ2-7|NA
CASSLAVGQGNEQYF
TGCGCCAGCAGCTTGGCGGTGGGACAGGGGAACGAGCAGTACTTC
>TRBV10-3|TRBD2|TRBJ2-1|NA
CAISDGGGAYNEQFF
TGTGCCATCAGTGACGGCGGGGGGGCCTACAATGAGCAGTTCTTC
>TRBV18|TRBD1|TRBJ1-6|few
CASSPRTGSSYNSPLHF
TGTGCCAGCTCACCAAGGACAGGGAGCTCCTATAATTCACCCCTCCACTTT
>TRBV19|NA|TRBJ2-5|NA
CASGDPTQETQYF
TGTGCCAGTGGGGACCCCACCCAAGAGACCCAGTACTTC
>TRBV5-7|NA|TRBJ2-7|NA
CASSSNRRFSYEQYF
TGTGCCAGCAGCTCAAACAGACGCTTCTCCTACGAGCAGTACTTC
>TRBV5-1|TRBD1|TRBJ2-6|few
CASSLGGTVSPGANVLTF
TGCGCCAGCAGCTTGGGAGGGACAGTGTCCCCTGGGGCCAACGTCCTGACTTTC
>TRBV3-1|NA|TRBJ2-7|NA
CASSQMGDEQYF
TGTGCCAGCAGCCAGATGGGCGACGAGCAGTACTTC
>TRBV9|TRBD2|TRBJ2-1|NA
CASSATGGGAHEQFF
TGTGCCAGCAGCGCGACTGGCGGGGGGGCCCATGAGCAGTTCTTC
>TRBV28|TRBD1|TRBJ1-1|NA
CASSSLGQGNAEAFF
TGTGCCAGCAGTTCCCTCGGACAGGGGAACGCTGAAGCTTTCTTT
>TRBV7-9|NA|TRBJ1-5|NA
CASSLDAPSISPQHF
TGTGCCAGCAGCTTAGACGCACCTTCAATCTCGCCCCAGCATTTT
>TRBV12-3/TRBV12-4|NA|TRBJ2-3|many
CASSLAGYTDTQYF
TGTGCCAGCAGTCTTGCGGGGTACACAGATACGCAGTATTTT
>TRBV5-5|NA|TRBJ2-3|NA
CASSSRGWETDMQYF
TGTGCCAGCAGCAGCCGGGGGTGGGAGACAGATATGCAGTATTTT
>TRBV3-1|TRBD2|TRBJ2-3|few
CASSQEYLAGGLTDTQYF
TGTGCCAGCAGCCAAGAGTACTTAGCGGGGGGATTGACAGATACGCAGTATTTT
>TRBV12-3/TRBV12-4|NA|TRBJ1-2|few
CASSLGGWGYGYTF
TGTGCCAGCAGTTTAGGAGGTTGGGGCTATGGCTACACCTTC
>TRBV9|NA|TRBJ1-1|few
CASSTRDGYTEAFF
TGTGCCAGCAGCACCCGGGACGGTTACACTGAAGCTTTCTTT
>TRBV3-1|NA|TRBJ2-3|few
CASSHTQQDTQYF
TGTGCCAGCAGCCATACACAGCAAGATACGCAGTATTTT
>TRBV5-1|NA|TRBJ2-5|NA
CASSPRWVSSGETQYF
TGCGCCAGCAGCCCCCGGTGGGTATCGAGCGGAGAGACCCAGTACTTC
>TRBV20-1|TRBD2|TRBJ2-3|NA
CSARDLGLAGGTDTQYF
TGCAGTGCTAGAGACCTAGGACTAGCGGGGGGCACAGATACGCAGTATTTT
>TRBV7-8|NA|TRBJ2-5|few
CASSLMATRGETQYF
TGTGCCAGCAGCTTAATGGCGACTCGGGGAGAGACCCAGTACTTC
>TRBV7-9|NA|TRBJ1-2|NA
CASSLAGRWMDGYTF
TGTGCCAGCAGCTTAGCAGGGAGATGGATGGATGGCTACACCTTC
>TRBV12-3/TRBV12-4|TRBD1|TRBJ1-2|few
CASSLDVTGGRGYTF
TGTGCCAGCAGTTTGGATGTGACAGGGGGCCGGGGCTACACCTTC
>TRBV4-3|NA|TRBJ2-3|NA
CASSLADPNTDTQYF
TGCGCCAGCAGCCTGGCAGACCCTAACACAGATACGCAGTATTTT
>TRBV30|NA|TRBJ2-1|NA
CAWSVVGGAGNEQFF
TGTGCCTGGAGTGTTGTGGGGGGGGCAGGAAATGAGCAGTTCTTC
>TRBV18|NA|TRBJ2-1|once
CASSPGGAGEQFF
TGTGCCAGCTCACCAGGTGGGGCGGGCGAGCAGTTCTTC
>TRBV12-3/TRBV12-4|NA|TRBJ2-7|NA
CASSLKGPGEQYF
TGTGCCAGCAGTTTAAAGGGCCCGGGGGAGCAGTACTTC
>TRBV7-2|NA|TRBJ2-7|once
CASSPGRGNSLEQYF
TGTGCCAGCAGCCCTGGGCGGGGTAATTCTCTCGAGCAGTACTTC
>TRBV6-2/TRBV6-3|TRBD1|TRBJ2-1|NA
CASSRDVTGDDEQFF
TGTGCCAGCAGTCGGGACGTAACAGGGGACGATGAGCAGTTCTTC
>TRBV29-1|NA|TRBJ2-5|NA
CSVEGAGPEETQYF
TGCAGCGTTGAAGGGGCGGGACCAGAAGAGACCCAGTACTTC
>TRBV18|TRBD1|TRBJ2-1|few
CASSPRITGASGGEQFF
TGTGCCAGCTCACCCCGGATCACAGGGGCGTCGGGTGGTGAGCAGTTCTTC
>TRBV6-5|NA|TRBJ2-1|NA
CASSSYSEYYNEQFF
TGTGCCAGCAGTTCTTATTCGGAGTACTACAATGAGCAGTTCTTC
>TRBV20-1|NA|TRBJ2-1|few
CSARKAYYNEQFF
TGCAGTGCTAGAAAAGCGTACTACAATGAGCAGTTCTTC
>TRBV5-1|NA|TRBJ1-4|few
CASSSMDLSATNEKLFF
TGCGCCAGCAGCTCGATGGACCTATCTGCAACTAATGAAAAACTGTTTTTT
>TRBV20-1|TRBD1|TRBJ2-5|NA
CSARATGVETQYF
TGCAGTGCTAGAGCTACAGGGGTGGAGACCCAGTACTTC